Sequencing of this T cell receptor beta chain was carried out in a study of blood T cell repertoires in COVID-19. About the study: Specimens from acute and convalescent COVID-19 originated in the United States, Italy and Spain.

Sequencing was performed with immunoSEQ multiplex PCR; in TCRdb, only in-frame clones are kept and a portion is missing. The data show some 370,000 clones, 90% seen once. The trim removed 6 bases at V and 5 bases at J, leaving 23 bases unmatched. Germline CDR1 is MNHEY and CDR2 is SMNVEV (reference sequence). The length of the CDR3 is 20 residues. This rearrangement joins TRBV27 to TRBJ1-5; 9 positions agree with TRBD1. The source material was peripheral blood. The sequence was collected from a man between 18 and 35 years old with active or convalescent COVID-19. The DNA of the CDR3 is TGTGCCAGCAGCCTAAGGGGGACAGGGCTTATAAACTTTCGGGATCAGCCCCAGCATTTT. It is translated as CASSLRGTGLINFRDQPQHF.